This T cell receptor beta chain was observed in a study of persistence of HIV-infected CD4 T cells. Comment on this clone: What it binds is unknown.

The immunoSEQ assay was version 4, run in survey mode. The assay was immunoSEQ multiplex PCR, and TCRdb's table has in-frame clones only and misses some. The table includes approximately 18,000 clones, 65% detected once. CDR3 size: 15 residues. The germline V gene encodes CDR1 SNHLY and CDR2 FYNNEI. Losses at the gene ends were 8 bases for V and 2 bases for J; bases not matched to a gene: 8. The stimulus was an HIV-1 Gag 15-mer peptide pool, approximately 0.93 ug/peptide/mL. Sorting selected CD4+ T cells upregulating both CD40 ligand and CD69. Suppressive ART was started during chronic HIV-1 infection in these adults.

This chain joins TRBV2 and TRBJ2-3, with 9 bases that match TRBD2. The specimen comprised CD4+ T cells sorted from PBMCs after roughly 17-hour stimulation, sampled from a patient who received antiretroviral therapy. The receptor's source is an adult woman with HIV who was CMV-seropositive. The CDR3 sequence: CASGLAGETTDTQYF. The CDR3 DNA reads TGTGCCAGCGGTTTAGCGGGGGAGACCACAGATACGCAGTATTTT.